One and the same sample provided the 9 T cell receptor beta chains below, sequenced in a study of graft-versus-host responses after intestinal transplantation. Libraries were prepared by immunoSEQ multiplex PCR; TCRdb keeps only in-frame clonotypes and omits some of them. The repertoire includes roughly 120,000 clones, approximately 92% of them detected once, and more than 0.1% sits in the top ten. Their antigens are not known. This sample comprised unstimulated CD4+ T cells sorted from spleen or lymph node cells, obtained before intestinal transplant. The receptors derive from a human donor who received an intestinal transplant.

This chain links TRBV9 with TRBJ1-2; D not certain. The CDR3 is 13 residues long. V was cut by 4 bases and J by 10 bases, with 17 bases left in between. Germline V gene sequence: CDR1 SGDLS, CDR2 YYNGEE. CDR3 DNA: TGTGCCAGCAGCTTCAGGACCACGAGCGACTACACCTTC. Protein: CASSFRTTSDYTF.

V gene TRBV9 combines with J gene TRBJ2-7; TRBD1 aligns across 7 bases. This CDR3 has 15 residues. Germline V gene data show CDR1 as SGDLS and CDR2 as YYNGEE. Losses at the gene ends were 0 bases for V and 3 bases for J; bases not matched to a gene: 6. Here the CDR3 reads CASSVGPGTVYEQYF. The CDR3 DNA reads TGTGCCAGCAGCGTAGGGCCCGGGACAGTCTACGAGCAGTACTTC.

This clone was observed once. The rearrangement links TRBV5-1 to TRBJ2-1; no clear D. Germline V gene data show CDR1 as SGHRS and CDR2 as YFSETQ. The CDR3 has 13 residues. Trimming left V 4 bases short and J 6 bases short, with 11 bases between. CDR3 DNA: TGCGCCAGCAGCCAAATCAGTGGCAATGAGCAGTTCTTC. Translating gives CASSQISGNEQFF.

This clone appeared a single time. V gene TRBV4-1 combines with J gene TRBJ1-1; D gene ambiguous. The ends were cut back, 0 bases at V and 2 bases at J, with 13 bases in the middle. Per the germline V gene, CDR1 is MGHRA and CDR2 is YSYEKL. This CDR3 is 16 amino acids long. The CDR3 DNA sequence: TGCGCCAGCAGCCAAGAAATCTCCGGGTCAAACACTGAAGCTTTCTTT. Translated: CASSQEISGSNTEAFF.

As for this clone: Sequence at one end of the junction differs from germline and may be a read error. Here the CDR3 DNA reads TGTGCTAGCAGCACCGGACAGGGAAACGAGCAGTACTTC. It specifies CASSTGQGNEQYF. This sequence joins TRBV7-7 and TRBJ2-7; TRBD1 matches 8 bases. The CDR3 consists of 13 residues. Looked up from germline, CDR1 is SSHAT and CDR2 is FNYEAQ (reference sequence).

This clone was detected once. Here the CDR3 DNA reads TGTGCCAGCAGGATGAGCGGGACTCCCACAGATACGCAGTATTTT. Its translation is CASRMSGTPTDTQYF. The chain links TRBV2 to TRBJ2-3; 7 nucleotides agree with TRBD2. This CDR3 spans 15 amino acids. With 6 bases clipped from V and 2 bases from J, the junction kept 8 bases outside the gene matches. CDR1 SNHLY and CDR2 FYNNEI come from the germline V gene.

The chain joins TRBV7-8 to TRBJ2-7; D not resolved. Per germline, CDR1 SGHVS and CDR2 FQNEAQ. This CDR3 has 16 residues. With 5 bases removed from V and 2 bases from J, the gap between germline ends came to 19 bases. The CDR3 loop reads CASSPPASTVAYEQYF. CDR3 sequence (DNA): TGTGCCAGCAGCCCCCCGGCGTCAACCGTCGCCTACGAGCAGTACTTC. Full variable domain (outside the CDR3, taken from reference TRBV7-8 and TRBJ2-7): GAGVSQSPRYKVAKRGQDVALRCDPISGHVSLFWYQQALGQGPEFLTYFQNEAQLDKSGLPSDRFFAERPEGSVSTLKIQRTQQEDSAVYLCASSPPASTVAYEQYFGPGTRLTVT.

This chain joins TRBV4-2 and TRBJ2-7, with TRBD2 identical over 7 bases. Germline assignment: CDR1 LGHNA and CDR2 YNFKEQ. This CDR3 contains 16 residues. J lost 2 bases, V lost 4 bases, and 11 bases had no gene match. The CDR3 loop reads CASSPGPTGGPYEQYF. The CDR3 coding sequence is TGTGCCAGCAGCCCGGGCCCCACGGGAGGCCCCTACGAGCAGTACTTC.

The CDR3 loop reads CASSQLQDTQYF. For the CDR3, the DNA is TGCGCCAGCAGCCAGCTCCAGGATACGCAGTATTTT. The chain uses TRBV5-1 and TRBJ2-3; D gene uncertain. This CDR3 is built from 12 residues. Per germline, CDR1 SGHRS and CDR2 YFSETQ. Deletions cut 4 bases from V and 6 bases from J, with 9 bases between.